These 30 T cell receptor beta chains were sequenced from one sample in a study of blood T cell repertoires in COVID-19. The table came from immunoSEQ multiplex PCR; TCRdb's copy has only in-frame clones and leaves some out. The data show about 140,000 clones, about 85% seen once. Material: peripheral blood. These receptors all come from a human donor with COVID-19, enrolled during active disease. The donor label of this sample is uncertain.

The rearrangement uses TRBV10-2 and TRBJ1-1; D unresolved. CDR3 length: 14 residues. Germline V gives CDR1 WSHSY, CDR2 SAAADI. Trimming stripped 7 bases from V and 5 bases from J, with 17 bases between. DNA of the CDR3: TGCGCCAGCAAGGAAGGAGGGTATAAGACTGAAGCTTTCTTT. Protein: CASKEGGYKTEAFF.

The rearrangement joins TRBV11-2 to TRBJ1-1; a weak D match, TRBD1 (6 bases). Germline CDR1 reads SGHAT; CDR2 reads FQNNGV. The ends were cut back, 7 bases at V and 2 bases at J, with 11 bases in the middle. This CDR3 comprises 13 residues. As DNA, the CDR3 is TGTGCCAGCACCCTAGGGGGTAACACTGAAGCTTTCTTT. It encodes CASTLGGNTEAFF.

The rearrangement joins TRBV6-1 to TRBJ1-2; D might be TRBD1 (5 bases). This CDR3 comprises 14 residues. V was pared by 1 base and J by 4 bases, with 10 bases between. Germline lookup yields CDR1 MNHNS and CDR2 SASEGT. The CDR3: CASSEEGQSYGYTF. In nucleotides, the CDR3 is TGTGCCAGCAGTGAAGAGGGGCAGAGCTATGGCTACACCTTC.

The rearrangement uses TRBV11-2 and TRBJ1-3; TRBD1 might be the D (6 bases). The CDR3 sequence is 17 residues long. Germline assignment: CDR1 SGHAT and CDR2 FQNNGV. With 1 base removed from V and 0 bases from J, the gap between germline ends came to 13 bases. The CDR3 sequence is CASSLVPRGPSGNTIYF. In nucleotides, the CDR3 is TGTGCCAGCAGCTTAGTCCCGCGGGGGCCCTCTGGAAACACCATATATTTT.

This chain joins TRBV12-3 or TRBV12-4 and TRBJ1-2, with D perhaps matching TRBD1 (5 bases). The V and J ends lost 5 bases and 4 bases respectively, with 11 bases between them. This CDR3 region has 13 residues. The CDR3 reads CASSLQGFYGYTF. The CDR3 bases are TGTGCCAGCAGTCTTCAGGGTTTCTATGGCTACACCTTC.

The chain carries TRBV6-5 and TRBJ1-5, with TRBD1 matching over 10 bases. There are 14 residues in the CDR3. Germline-derived CDR1 and CDR2 are MNHEY and SVGAGI. V shed 11 bases and J 3 bases; nucleotides not matched to a gene: 7. CDR3 DNA: TGTGCCGCCAGGACAGGGGGTATCAATCAGCCCCAGCATTTT. It is translated as CAARTGGINQPQHF.

The rearrangement joins TRBV15 to TRBJ2-5; D not resolved. The CDR3 contains 12 residues. Per the germline V gene, CDR1 is LNHNV and CDR2 is YYDKDF (reference sequence). V shed 8 bases and J shed 3 bases, with 10 bases lying between them. The CDR3 coding sequence is TGTGCCACCCAGTCTCTAGAAGAGACCCAGTACTTC. Protein sequence: CATQSLEETQYF. The entire variable domain, with the rest obtained from reference TRBV15 and TRBJ2-5, is as follows: DAMVIQNPRYQVTQFGKPVTLSCSQTLNHNVMYWYQQKSSQAPKLLFHYYDKDFNNEADTPDNFQSRRPNTSFCFLDIRSPGLGDTAMYLCATQSLEETQYFGPGTRLLVL.

This rearrangement joins TRBV3-1 (or the pseudogene TRBV3-2) to TRBJ1-5; 7 bases are shared with TRBD1. The ends lost 1 base at V and 6 bases at J; junction bases unmatched: 9. The V gene's germline CDR1 is LGHDT and CDR2 YNNKEL (reference sequence). This CDR3 is built from 16 residues. In nucleotides, the CDR3 is TGTGCCAGCAGCCAAGGAGACAGGGTAGGGAGTCAGCCCCAGCATTTT. The encoded protein is CASSQGDRVGSQPQHF.

The chain uses TRBV28 and TRBJ2-7; tentatively, D is TRBD2 (6 bases). The CDR3 loop spans 16 amino acids. The ends were cut back, 4 bases at V and 1 base at J, with 17 bases in the middle. Per germline, CDR1 MDHEN and CDR2 SYDVKM. CDR3 region: CASSSTGTPQSYEQYF. The DNA of the CDR3 is TGTGCCAGCAGTTCGACCGGGACTCCTCAATCCTACGAGCAGTACTTC.

The V call is TRBV19, the J call TRBJ2-7; 9 nucleotides agree with TRBD1. The CDR3 length is 13 residues. Germline-derived CDR1 and CDR2 are LNHDA and SQIVND (reference sequence). V was clipped by 4 bases and J by 5 bases; unmatched bases: 3. The CDR3 loop is CASSNRDRDEQYF. The CDR3 DNA reads as TGTGCCAGTAGTAACCGGGACAGGGACGAGCAGTACTTC.

This clone was observed once. The chain employs TRBV24-1 and TRBJ1-2; D possibly corresponds to TRBD1 (6 bases). The length of the CDR3 is 13 residues. Germline CDR1 KGHDR, CDR2 SFDVKD. The V end was cut by 5 bases, the J end by 7 bases, with 13 bases between. The CDR3: CATSGPQGFGYTF. Here the CDR3 DNA reads TGTGCCACCAGTGGCCCACAGGGCTTTGGCTACACCTTC.

The gene calls are TRBV5-4 and TRBJ1-3; 7 bases align to TRBD1. Trimming at V came to 2 bases and at J to 4 bases, leaving 9 bases not matched to a gene. There are 16 residues in the CDR3. Germline CDR1 is SGHNT and CDR2 is YYREEE (reference sequence). For the CDR3, the DNA is TGTGCCAGCAGCTTCAACACAGGGGCATGGGGAAACACCATATATTTT. Encoded protein: CASSFNTGAWGNTIYF.

This chain connects TRBV20-1 to TRBJ1-1; D ambiguous. The germline gives CDR1 DFQATT, CDR2 SNEGSKA (reference sequence). Trimming took off 5 bases at V and 0 bases at J, with 4 bases between the two ends. The CDR3 runs to 11 residues. The CDR3 sequence: CSASVNTEAFF. CDR3 DNA: TGCAGTGCTTCAGTGAACACTGAAGCTTTCTTT.

This chain connects TRBV5-1 to TRBJ2-2, with 8 bases identical to TRBD1. V gave up 4 bases and J gave up 2 bases; unmatched junction bases: 4. The CDR3 length is 15 residues. Germline CDR1 SGHRS, CDR2 YFSETQ. CDR3 protein: CASSLTGVNTGELFF. In DNA form, the CDR3 reads TGCGCCAGCAGCCTGACAGGGGTTAACACCGGGGAGCTGTTTTTT.

With respect to this clone: At one end, the junction sequence differs from germline, possibly due to a read error. V is TRBV11-3 and J is TRBJ2-7; 7 bases map to TRBD2. From germline, CDR1 is SGHNT and CDR2 YENEEA. This CDR3 has 13 amino acids. Here the CDR3 reads CASSLDGGSEQYF. CDR3 bases: TGTGCCAGCAGCCTAGACGGGGGGAGCGAGCAGTACTTC.

Only one count was recorded for this clone. V and J are TRBV7-9 and TRBJ2-5, with D possibly matching TRBD1 (7 bases). V was pared by 0 bases and J by 1 base, with 18 bases between. The CDR3 is 18 residues long. Germline V gene sequence: CDR1 SEHNR, CDR2 FQNEAQ (reference sequence). The CDR3 reads CASSLALGGTDPQETQYF. DNA of the CDR3: TGTGCCAGCAGCTTAGCGCTAGGGGGGACAGACCCCCAAGAGACCCAGTACTTC.

This clone was detected once. The gene calls are TRBV5-1 and TRBJ1-2; tentatively, D is TRBD1 (5 bases). The germline gives CDR1 SGHRS, CDR2 YFSETQ. CDR3 length: 15 residues. Trimming removed 0 bases from V and 6 bases from J, with 15 bases in between. The CDR3 region is CASSLATGEGDGYTF. The CDR3 DNA reads TGCGCCAGCAGCTTGGCAACGGGGGAAGGCGATGGCTACACCTTC.

The chain carries TRBV19 and TRBJ2-3; D may be TRBD2 (6 bases). Per the germline V gene, CDR1 is LNHDA and CDR2 is SQIVND (reference sequence). The length of the CDR3 is 15 residues. Trimming pared 5 bases from V and 3 bases from J, leaving 15 bases between. The CDR3: CASSQGPGTTDTQYF. In nucleotides, the CDR3 is TGTGCCAGTAGTCAAGGGCCGGGGACTACAGATACGCAGTATTTT. The full variable domain, its missing parts supplied by reference TRBV19 and TRBJ2-3, is DGGITQSPKYLFRKEGQNVTLSCEQNLNHDAMYWYRQDPGQGLRLIYYSQIVNDFQKGDIAEGYSVSREKKESFPLTVTSAQKNPTAFYLCASSQGPGTTDTQYFGPGTRLTVL.

This clone was found a few times. The V gene is TRBV27, the J gene TRBJ1-5; 7 nucleotides agree with TRBD1. Germline values: CDR1 MNHEY, CDR2 SMNVEV (reference sequence). Trimming at V came to 6 bases and at J to 4 bases, leaving 6 bases not matched to a gene. The CDR3 loop spans 14 amino acids. CDR3 coding DNA: TGTGCCAGCAGCGCAGGGGGGAGGAATCAGCCCCAGCATTTT. It specifies CASSAGGRNQPQHF.

The gene calls are TRBV4-1 and TRBJ1-1; tentatively, D is TRBD1 (6 bases). This CDR3 is built from 14 residues. V was trimmed by 5 bases and J by 1 base, leaving 11 bases between them. The germline gives CDR1 MGHRA, CDR2 YSYEKL. CDR3 sequence reads: CASSGRTENTEAFF. Here the CDR3 DNA reads TGCGCCAGCAGCGGCCGGACAGAGAACACTGAAGCTTTCTTT.

The chain couples TRBV4-1 to TRBJ1-6; the D is unclear. The V gene's germline CDR1 is MGHRA and CDR2 YSYEKL. Trimming took off 1 base at V and 2 bases at J, with 18 bases between the two ends. The CDR3 length is 19 residues. CDR3 bases: TGCGCCAGCAGCCAAGCGACACGAGGAAGGGAGGCCTATAATTCACCCCTCCACTTT. As protein: CASSQATRGREAYNSPLHF.

In its sample, this clone was seen once. The gene calls are TRBV10-1 and TRBJ2-3; 7 nucleotides match TRBD2. Trimming took 4 bases from V and 0 from J; bases not matched to a gene: 7. Germline values: CDR1 WNHNN, CDR2 SYGVQD (reference sequence). The length of the CDR3 is 16 residues. Written as DNA, the CDR3 is TGCGCCAGCAGTGGATCTGCGGGGGTTAGCACAGATACGCAGTATTTT. It specifies CASSGSAGVSTDTQYF.

This chain joins TRBV2 and TRBJ1-2, with TRBD1 matching 9 bases. The germline V gene has CDR1 SNHLY and CDR2 FYNNEI. The CDR3 sequence is 13 residues long. The ends lost 6 bases at V and 8 bases at J; junction bases unmatched: 7. CDR3 sequence reads: CASRQGQGDGYTF. The CDR3 nucleotides are TGTGCCAGCAGACAGGGACAGGGTGACGGCTACACCTTC.

The chain joins TRBV7-9 to TRBJ1-4, with a possible D match to TRBD1 (6 bases). The CDR3 is made up of 14 amino acids. The V and J ends lost 3 bases and 7 bases respectively, with 12 bases between them. CDR1 SEHNR and CDR2 FQNEAQ come from the germline V gene (reference sequence). The CDR3 sequence: CASSFEQGGEKLFF. DNA for the CDR3: TGTGCCAGCAGCTTTGAACAGGGTGGTGAAAAACTGTTTTTT.

The V and J genes are TRBV19 and TRBJ1-3; the D gene is possibly TRBD1 (5 bases). CDR3 length: 16 amino acids. V was trimmed by 4 bases and J by 3 bases, leaving 16 bases between them. Germline CDR1 reads LNHDA; CDR2 reads SQIVND (reference sequence). The CDR3 loop is CASSSRDLYLGNTIYF. CDR3 bases: TGTGCCAGTAGTAGCCGGGACTTATACCTTGGAAACACCATATATTTT.

In its sample, this clone was seen once. This chain links TRBV30 with TRBJ1-3, with 9 bases matching TRBD1. The CDR3 loop spans 13 amino acids. V trimming: 5 bases; J trimming: 1 base; junction bases outside the gene matches: 0. The germline V gene has CDR1 GTSNPN and CDR2 SVGIG (reference sequence). The CDR3 DNA reads TGTGCCTGGGGGACAGGGTCTGGAAACACCATATATTTT. It codes for CAWGTGSGNTIYF. The full variable domain, completed using reference TRBV30 and TRBJ1-3, is SQTIHQWPATLVQPVGSPLSLECTVEGTSNPNLYWYRQAAGRGLQLLFYSVGIGQISSEVPQNLSASRPQDRQFILSSKKLLLSDSGFYLCAWGTGSGNTIYFGEGSWLTVV.

CDR3 sequence: CASSPGTGGEYGYTF. For the CDR3, the DNA is TGTGCCAGCAGCCCGGGGACAGGGGGGGAGTATGGCTACACCTTC. J is TRBJ1-2 and V is TRBV3-1 (or the pseudogene TRBV3-2), with TRBD1 identical over 11 bases. V lost 4 bases and J lost 5; bases outside the gene matches: 6. The CDR3 loop spans 15 amino acids. CDR1 and CDR2 (germline): LGHDT, YNNKEL (reference sequence).

This chain uses TRBV9 with TRBJ1-1; 7 nucleotides match TRBD1. V dropped 0 bases and J dropped 1; count of bases not matched to a gene: 6. From germline, CDR1 is SGDLS and CDR2 YYNGEE. The CDR3 is 16 amino acids. Here the CDR3 DNA reads TGTGCCAGCAGCGTAGAAGGGGGCGTCACGAACACTGAAGCTTTCTTT. This translates into CASSVEGGVTNTEAFF.

The genes are TRBV5-4 and TRBJ2-7; TRBD2 matches at 8 bases. CDR3 length equals 15 residues. The germline gives CDR1 SGHNT, CDR2 YYREEE (reference sequence). V dropped 0 bases and J dropped 4; count of bases not matched to a gene: 6. CDR3 bases: TGTGCCAGCAGCTTGGCGGGGGGGAGGGCTTACGAGCAGTACTTC. Translating it yields CASSLAGGRAYEQYF.

This clone came up once. V gene TRBV6-5 combines with J gene TRBJ2-3, with 10 positions matching TRBD2. The CDR3 has 14 amino acids. The ends lost 7 bases at V and 7 bases at J; junction bases unmatched: 8. In germline, CDR1 is MNHEY, CDR2 SVGAGI. CDR3 DNA sequence: TGTGCCAGCACACAGCGGGGGGGCCTAAATACGCAGTATTTT. It codes for CASTQRGGLNTQYF.